The rows below give T cell receptor beta chains drawn from one sample of a study of blood T cells in healthy people across ages. MiXCR, applied by TCRdb to the 5' RACE reads, yields one record per CDR3 protein. The table shows around 1,000,000 distinct CDR3 sequences, with almost 25% occurring only once. These same data were also listed under a study on T cells of mothers and their children.

Source material: blood. These receptors all stem from a girl under 10 years old in good health. Both conserved end residues are part of each CDR3. A D gene is named only where the DNA matches it firmly. A row's size may be missing; if present it is once, few, many or a size class.

J gene | D gene | clone size | V gene | CDR3 protein | CDR3 DNA
TRBJ2-3 | TRBD1 | few | TRBV24-1 | CATQSTGIGTDTQYF | TGTGCCACTCAATCGACAGGGATCGGCACAGATACGCAGTATTTT
TRBJ2-1 | NA | NA | TRBV7-9 | CASSSVEKGEQFF | TGTGCCAGCAGCTCCGTAGAAAAGGGCGAGCAGTTCTTC
TRBJ2-5 | NA | few | TRBV20-1 | CSVLGQETQYF | TGCAGTGTTTTAGGGCAAGAGACCCAGTACTTC
TRBJ1-4 | NA | few | TRBV5-5 | CASSLSGEANEKLFF | TGTGCCAGCAGCTTGTCCGGGGAAGCTAATGAAAAACTGTTTTTT
TRBJ2-5 | TRBD2 | NA | TRBV3-1 | CASSPRAGGWETQYF | TGTGCCAGCAGCCCCCGGGCGGGAGGCTGGGAGACCCAGTACTTC
TRBJ1-1 | NA | NA | TRBV28 | CASTMNTEAFF | TGTGCCAGCACCATGAACACTGAAGCTTTCTTT
TRBJ1-6 | NA | NA | TRBV2 | CASSEQANSPLHF | TGTGCCAGCAGTGAACAGGCTAATTCACCCCTCCACTTT
TRBJ2-6 | NA | few | TRBV5-6 | CASSLVTDGANVLTF | TGTGCCAGCAGCTTGGTTACGGACGGGGCCAACGTCCTGACTTTC
TRBJ2-7 | TRBD1 | many | TRBV29-1 | CSVEDFGDRGQNEQYF | TGCAGCGTTGAAGATTTTGGCGACAGGGGGCAAAACGAGCAGTACTTC
TRBJ1-1 | TRBD1 | few | TRBV29-1 | CSAGTGQNTEAFF | TGCAGCGCTGGGACAGGCCAGAACACTGAAGCTTTCTTT
TRBJ2-1 | NA | NA | TRBV5-8 | CASNQGRFNNEQFF | TGTGCCAGCAATCAGGGGCGGTTTAACAATGAGCAGTTCTTC
TRBJ1-2 | NA | few | TRBV11-2 | CASSLNGNYGYTF | TGTGCCAGCAGCTTAAACGGGAACTATGGCTACACCTTC
TRBJ1-4 | NA | NA | TRBV20-1 | CSARLSKAATNEKLFF | TGCAGTGCTCGCCTATCCAAGGCCGCGACTAATGAAAAACTGTTTTTT
TRBJ1-1 | NA | NA | TRBV15 | CATTGSDTEAFF | TGTGCCACCACGGGGTCGGACACTGAAGCTTTCTTT
TRBJ2-7 | NA | few | TRBV10-3 | CAIATADASYEQYF | TGTGCCATCGCCACCGCGGATGCTAGCTACGAGCAGTACTTC
TRBJ2-5 | NA | many | TRBV29-1 | CSVDSRGNQETQYF | TGCAGCGTTGACTCAAGGGGGAACCAAGAGACCCAGTACTTC
TRBJ2-7 | TRBD2 | few | TRBV15 | CATSREGLAVHEQYF | TGTGCCACCAGCAGGGAGGGGCTAGCGGTCCACGAGCAGTACTTC
TRBJ1-4 | NA | NA | TRBV4-1 | CASSQDPQPTNEKLFF | TGCGCCAGCAGCCAAGATCCTCAGCCAACTAATGAAAAACTGTTTTTT
TRBJ2-7 | NA | few | TRBV4-2 | CASSPGPPSSYEQYF | TGTGCCAGCAGCCCCGGGCCACCCTCCAGCTACGAGCAGTACTTC
TRBJ2-5 | NA | NA | TRBV3-1 | CASSHVGSPKETQYF | TGTGCCAGCAGCCATGTCGGGAGCCCAAAAGAGACCCAGTACTTC
TRBJ2-1 | TRBD2 | NA | TRBV4-3 | CASSQDGEGSYNEQFF | TGCGCCAGCAGCCAAGATGGGGAGGGCTCCTACAATGAGCAGTTCTTC
TRBJ1-1 | NA | NA | TRBV12-3/TRBV12-4 | CASDLLTGTEAFF | TGTGCCAGCGACCTCTTAACGGGGACTGAAGCTTTCTTT
TRBJ1-4 | TRBD1 | few | TRBV20-1 | CSARDLRGQVRFNEKLFF | TGCAGTGCTAGAGATCTGAGGGGACAGGTGCGCTTTAATGAAAAACTGTTTTTT